This T cell receptor (beta chain) appears in the sequencing data of a study of cytomegalovirus exposure and HLA in healthy donors. For the study at large: An earlier analysis identified 95 million to 120 million unique TCR beta sequences in about 179 million T cells. An early release of data contained around 80 million unique TCRs, which came from HLA-typed donors.

Primers: 60 Vbeta forward and 13 Jbeta reverse. Produced via immunoSEQ multiplex PCR; TCRdb's table is partial and in-frame only. Of 100,000 or so clones in the sample, under 85% are singletons; the top ten hold about 4.3%. The sequence derives from a man in his forties in good health and CMV-seronegative. The material sequenced was PBMCs.

Here the CDR3 reads CASSSAWTGAGAQHF. The CDR3 coding sequence is TGTGCCAGCAGCTCCGCCTGGACAGGAGCAGGAGCCCAGCATTTT. The chain couples TRBV7-2 to TRBJ1-5, with 7 bases matching TRBD1. The J segment lost 11 bases and the V segment lost 4 bases, leaving 14 bases of the junction unmatched. Germline CDR1 SGHTA, CDR2 FQGNSA. The CDR3 sequence is 15 residues long.